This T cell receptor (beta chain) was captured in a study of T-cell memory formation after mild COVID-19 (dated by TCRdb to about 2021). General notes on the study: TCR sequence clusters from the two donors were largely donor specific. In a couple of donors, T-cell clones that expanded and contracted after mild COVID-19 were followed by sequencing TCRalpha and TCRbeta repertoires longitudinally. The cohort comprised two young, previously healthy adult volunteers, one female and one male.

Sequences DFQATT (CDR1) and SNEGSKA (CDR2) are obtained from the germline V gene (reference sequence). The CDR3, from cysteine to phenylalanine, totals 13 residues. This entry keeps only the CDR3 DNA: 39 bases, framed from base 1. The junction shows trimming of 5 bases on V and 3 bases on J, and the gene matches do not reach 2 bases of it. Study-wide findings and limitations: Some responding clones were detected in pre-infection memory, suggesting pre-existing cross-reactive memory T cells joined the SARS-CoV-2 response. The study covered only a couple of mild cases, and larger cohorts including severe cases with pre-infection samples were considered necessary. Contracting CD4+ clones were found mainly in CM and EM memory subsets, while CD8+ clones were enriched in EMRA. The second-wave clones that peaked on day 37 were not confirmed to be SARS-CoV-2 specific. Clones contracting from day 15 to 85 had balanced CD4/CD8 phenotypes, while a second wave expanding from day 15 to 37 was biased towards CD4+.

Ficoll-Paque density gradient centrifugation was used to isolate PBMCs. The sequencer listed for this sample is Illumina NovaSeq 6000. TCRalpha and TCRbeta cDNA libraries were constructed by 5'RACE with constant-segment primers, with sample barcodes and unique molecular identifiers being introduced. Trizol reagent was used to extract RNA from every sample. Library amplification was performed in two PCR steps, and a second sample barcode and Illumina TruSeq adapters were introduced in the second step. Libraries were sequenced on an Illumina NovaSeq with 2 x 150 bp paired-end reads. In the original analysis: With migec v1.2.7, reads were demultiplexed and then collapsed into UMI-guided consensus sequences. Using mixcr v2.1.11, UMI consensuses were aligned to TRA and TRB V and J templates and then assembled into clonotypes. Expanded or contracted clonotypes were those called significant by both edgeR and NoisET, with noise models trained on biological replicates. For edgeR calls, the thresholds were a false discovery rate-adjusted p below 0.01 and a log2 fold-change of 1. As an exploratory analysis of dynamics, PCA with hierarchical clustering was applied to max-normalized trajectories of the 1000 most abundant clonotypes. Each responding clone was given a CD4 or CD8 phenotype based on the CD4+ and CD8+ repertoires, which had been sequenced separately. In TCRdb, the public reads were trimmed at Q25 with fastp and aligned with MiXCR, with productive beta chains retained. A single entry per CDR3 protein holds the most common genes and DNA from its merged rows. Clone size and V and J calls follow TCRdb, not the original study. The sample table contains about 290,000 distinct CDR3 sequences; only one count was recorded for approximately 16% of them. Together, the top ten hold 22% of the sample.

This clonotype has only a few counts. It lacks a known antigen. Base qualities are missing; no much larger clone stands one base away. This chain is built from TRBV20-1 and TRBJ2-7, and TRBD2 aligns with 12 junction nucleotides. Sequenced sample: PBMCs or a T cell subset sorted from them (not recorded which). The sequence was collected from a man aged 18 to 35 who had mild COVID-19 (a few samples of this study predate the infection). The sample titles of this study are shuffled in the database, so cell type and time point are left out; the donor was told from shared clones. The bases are TGCAGTGCTGGACTAGCGGGGTTCTACGAGCAGTACTTC. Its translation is CSAGLAGFYEQYF.